This T cell receptor beta chain derives from a study of cytotoxic CD8 clonotypes in ibrutinib-treated CLL. Findings and limits, study-wide: Rising at ibrutinib response, clonality subsequently fell back toward baseline at progression. Patients had baseline clonality above age-matched healthy donors, and this clonality moved with circulating CD8+ T-cell counts.

With sequencing, the targeted depth ranged from 1 in 200,000 to 1 in 1 million T cells. The table came from immunoSEQ multiplex PCR; TCRdb's copy has only in-frame clones and leaves some out. This table holds 130,000 or so clones, roughly 84% found once. Notes on this clone: The antigen remains unidentified.

There are 14 residues in the CDR3. Germline assignment: CDR1 GTSNPN and CDR2 SVGIG (reference sequence). The V end lost 5 bases, the J end lost 0 bases, and 13 bases lay between the germline ends. Extraction of around 2 micrograms of genomic DNA from cryopreserved PBMCs supplied material for TCR beta libraries. The receptor's source is a human donor with chronic lymphocytic leukemia. The sample consisted of PBMCs, taken after 24 months of ibrutinib treatment. J is TRBJ1-2 and V is TRBV30; no definite D call. The CDR3 here is CAWQRAGANYGYTF. The CDR3 coding sequence is TGTGCCTGGCAGCGGGCAGGAGCTAACTATGGCTACACCTTC.